This TCR beta chain is drawn from a study of a mutant IDH1 vaccine in newly diagnosed glioma. Study background: Eight vaccinations were given in weeks 1, 3, 5, 7, 11, 15, 19 and 23. The first vaccination came 4-6 weeks after radiotherapy alone, or with temozolomide cycles.

Trimming cost V 6 bases and J 11 bases, with 14 bases left between them. From germline, CDR1 is MDHEN and CDR2 SYDVKM. This CDR3 region has 12 residues. Points from the study as a whole: A vaccine-induced immune response developed in roughly 93% of the patients.

Time point defined: week 11, during vaccination. Topical imiquimod accompanied each vaccine dose, which consisted of 300 ug of mutant IDH1 20-mer peptide. Clones were read by immunoSEQ multiplex PCR, and TCRdb kept only the in-frame ones, dropping some. The sample holds more than 20,000 clones, around three quarters seen once. Concerning this clone itself: As yet, its antigen is unknown.

The sequence was collected from a man aged 35 to 55 with glioma. J is TRBJ1-5 and V is TRBV28; D gene ambiguous. The input for sequencing was PBMCs, taken from a glioma patient whose treatment included an IDH1 peptide vaccine. The CDR3 spells CASRRNPGSQHF. DNA of the CDR3: TGTGCCAGCAGACGGAACCCCGGGTCCCAGCATTTT. Looking up the rest from reference TRBV28 and TRBJ1-5 gives the full variable domain: DVKVTQSSRYLVKRTGEKVFLECVQDMDHENMFWYRQDPGLGLRLIYFSYDVKMKEKGDIPEGYSVSREKKERFSLILESASTNQTSMYLCASRRNPGSQHFGDGTRLSIL.